The sequence of this TCR beta chain was determined in a study of CD8 T cells in ankylosing spondylitis. One entry per CDR3 protein, called by TCRdb with MiXCR from the 5' RACE reads. The sample yields more than 650,000 distinct CDR3 sequences, approximately 10% seen once. Study findings and constraints: There was a TCR beta motif, made of several highly homologous variants, that appeared characteristic of ankylosing spondylitis blood. Disease-linked clones reportedly showed significant enrichment in matched ankylosing spondylitis synovial fluid.

The CDR3 loop spans 15 amino acids. V lost 5 bases and J lost 4; bases outside the gene matches: 8. Germline lookup yields CDR1 MNHEY and CDR2 SMNVEV (reference sequence). With regard to this clonotype: The antigen is undetermined.

This chain uses TRBV27 with TRBJ2-1, with 7 positions matching TRBD1. The source is a male donor with ankylosing spondylitis. The sequencing input was blood, either unsorted or a sorted T cell fraction (not recorded which). CDR3 nucleotide sequence: TGTGCCAGCAGTCCCCAGACAGGGTCATACAATGAGCAGTTCTTC. It specifies CASSPQTGSYNEQFF.